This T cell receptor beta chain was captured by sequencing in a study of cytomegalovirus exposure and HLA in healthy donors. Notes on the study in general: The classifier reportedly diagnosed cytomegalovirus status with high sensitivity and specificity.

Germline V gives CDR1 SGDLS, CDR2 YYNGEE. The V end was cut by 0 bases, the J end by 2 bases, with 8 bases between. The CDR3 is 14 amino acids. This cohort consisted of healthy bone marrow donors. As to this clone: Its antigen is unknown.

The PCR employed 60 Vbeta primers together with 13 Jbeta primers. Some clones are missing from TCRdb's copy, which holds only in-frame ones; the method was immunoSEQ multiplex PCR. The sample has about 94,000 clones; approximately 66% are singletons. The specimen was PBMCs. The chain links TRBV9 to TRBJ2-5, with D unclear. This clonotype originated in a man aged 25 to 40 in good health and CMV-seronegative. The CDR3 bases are TGTGCCAGCAGCGTAGAGGAGTTACAAGAGACCCAGTACTTC. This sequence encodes CASSVEELQETQYF.